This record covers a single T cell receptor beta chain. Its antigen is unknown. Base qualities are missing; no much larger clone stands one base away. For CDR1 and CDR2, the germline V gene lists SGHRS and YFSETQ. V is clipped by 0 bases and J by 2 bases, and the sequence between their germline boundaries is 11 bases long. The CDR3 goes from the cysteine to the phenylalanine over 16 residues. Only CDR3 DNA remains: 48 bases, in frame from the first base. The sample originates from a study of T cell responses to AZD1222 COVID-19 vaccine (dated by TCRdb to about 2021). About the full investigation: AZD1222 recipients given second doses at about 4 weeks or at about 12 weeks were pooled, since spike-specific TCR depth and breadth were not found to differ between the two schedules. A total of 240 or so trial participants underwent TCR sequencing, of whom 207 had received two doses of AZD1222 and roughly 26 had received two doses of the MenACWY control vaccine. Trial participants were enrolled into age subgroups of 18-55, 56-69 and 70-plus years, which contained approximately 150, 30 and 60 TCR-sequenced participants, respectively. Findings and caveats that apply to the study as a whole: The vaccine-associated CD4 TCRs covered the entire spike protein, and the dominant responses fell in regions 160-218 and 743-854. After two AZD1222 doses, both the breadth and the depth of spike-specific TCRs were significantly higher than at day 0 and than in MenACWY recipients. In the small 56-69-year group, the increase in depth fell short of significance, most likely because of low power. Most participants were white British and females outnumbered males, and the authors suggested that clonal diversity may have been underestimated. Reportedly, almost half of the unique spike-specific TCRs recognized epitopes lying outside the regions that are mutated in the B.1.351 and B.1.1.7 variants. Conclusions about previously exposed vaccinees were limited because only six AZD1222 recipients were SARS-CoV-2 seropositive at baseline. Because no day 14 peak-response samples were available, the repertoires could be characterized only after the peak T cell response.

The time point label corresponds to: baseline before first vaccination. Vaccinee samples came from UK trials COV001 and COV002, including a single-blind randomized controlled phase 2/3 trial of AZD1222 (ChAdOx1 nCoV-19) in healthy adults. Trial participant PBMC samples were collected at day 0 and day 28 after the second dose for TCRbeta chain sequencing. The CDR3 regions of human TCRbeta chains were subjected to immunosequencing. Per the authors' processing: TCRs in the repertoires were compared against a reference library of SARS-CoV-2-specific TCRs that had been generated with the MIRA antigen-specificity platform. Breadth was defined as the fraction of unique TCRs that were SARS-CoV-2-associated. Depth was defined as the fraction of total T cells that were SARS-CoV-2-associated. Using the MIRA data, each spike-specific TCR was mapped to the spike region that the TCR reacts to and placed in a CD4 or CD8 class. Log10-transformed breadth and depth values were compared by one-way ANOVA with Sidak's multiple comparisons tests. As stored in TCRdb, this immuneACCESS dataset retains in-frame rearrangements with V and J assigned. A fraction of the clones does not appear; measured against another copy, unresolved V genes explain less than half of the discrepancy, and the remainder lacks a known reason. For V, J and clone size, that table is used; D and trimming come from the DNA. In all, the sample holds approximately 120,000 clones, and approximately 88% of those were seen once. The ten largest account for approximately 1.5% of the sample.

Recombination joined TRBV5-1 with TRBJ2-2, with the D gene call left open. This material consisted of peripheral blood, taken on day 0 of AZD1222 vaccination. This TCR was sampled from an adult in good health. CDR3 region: CASSLELGRNTGELFF. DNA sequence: TGCGCCAGCAGCTTGGAACTGGGCAGAAACACCGGGGAGCTGTTTTTT.